Presented here are 2 T cell receptor beta chains from one specimen sequenced in a study of control samples from healthy donors and cancer patients. The assay was immunoSEQ multiplex PCR, and TCRdb's table has in-frame clones only and misses some. The table records 71,000 or so clones, around 92% of them present only once. The sequenced sample consisted of PBMCs. The source is a man in his 60s with lung cancer.

The chain combines TRBV12-3 or TRBV12-4 with TRBJ1-6; D is unresolved. This CDR3 is 13 amino acids long. V lost 1 base to trimming and J lost 7 bases, with 5 bases between them. This CDR3 reads CASSLVRNSPLHF. In DNA form, the CDR3 reads TGTGCCAGCAGTTTAGTAAGGAATTCACCCCTCCACTTT.

This chain links TRBV2 with TRBJ1-1; D is unclear. The CDR3 has 12 amino acids. The germline CDR1 and CDR2 sequences are SNHLY and FYNNEI. The V gene lost 4 bases and the J gene lost 9 bases, with 12 bases spanning the gap. This chain's CDR3 is CASSVRSTKAFF. CDR3 bases: TGTGCCAGCAGTGTGAGGAGCACCAAAGCTTTCTTT.